Listed here are 28 T cell receptor beta chains from one sample, sequenced in a study of regulatory T cells in long-lasting Graves disease. The time point is: newly diagnosed GD, antithyroid drugs for less than 3 months. PBMCs provided the RNA from which the TCR library was made. To make TCR beta libraries, researchers used iRepertoire HTBI primers and Arm-PCR of CDR3 regions. TCRdb recomputed calls from the multiplex PCR reads with MiXCR, one row per CDR3 protein. Counted here are 440,000 or so distinct CDR3 sequences, around 15% occurring once; the ten biggest clones make up around 11%. The sample also formed part of further work on T cells in Graves' hyperthyroidism and ophthalmopathy.

The specimen was peripheral blood mononuclear cells (PBMCs), collected at new diagnosis, from a patient treated with antithyroid drugs. The receptors here all came from a woman younger than 45 with Graves disease.

This clonotype was observed at least ten times. The chain carries TRBV3-1 and TRBJ1-5, with D perhaps matching TRBD1 (6 bases). Germline V lookup: CDR1 LGHDT, CDR2 YNNKEL (reference sequence). V shed 1 base and J shed 2 bases, with 9 bases lying between them. This CDR3 has 15 amino acids. The DNA of the CDR3 is TGTGCCAGCAGCCAAGGGACAGTAGGCAATCAGCCCCAGCATTTT. Translating gives CASSQGTVGNQPQHF.

This clonotype was counted many times. The V gene is TRBV7-9, the J gene TRBJ2-7; 8 nucleotides match TRBD2. Germline loops: CDR1 SEHNR, CDR2 FQNEAQ (reference sequence). The CDR3 totals 18 residues. Trimming at V came to 1 base and at J to 0 bases, leaving 11 bases not matched to a gene. The CDR3 DNA follows: TGTGCCAGCAGCTTAGGAGGTGTAGCGGGGACCTTCTCCTACGAGCAGTACTTC. Its protein is CASSLGGVAGTFSYEQYF.

This clonotype was observed many times. CDR3 DNA sequence: TGTGCCAGCAGCTTACTAGCGGGAATCCACGAGCAGTACTTC. Its translation: CASSLLAGIHEQYF. This sequence joins TRBV7-9 and TRBJ2-7, with 9 nucleotides matching TRBD2. CDR1 and CDR2 (germline): SEHNR, FQNEAQ (reference sequence). The CDR3 runs 14 residues. Trimming removed 2 bases from V and 5 bases from J; junction bases left unmatched: 4. Using reference TRBV7-9 and TRBJ2-7 for the parts outside the CDR3, the full variable domain is DTGVSQNPRHKITKRGQNVTFRCDPISEHNRLYWYRQTLGQGPEFLTYFQNEAQLEKSRLLSDRFSAERPKGSFSTLEIQRTEQGDSAMYLCASSLLAGIHEQYFGPGTRLTVT.

The J gene is TRBJ2-1, the V gene TRBV20-1; perhaps D is TRBD1 or TRBD2 (5 bases each). Germline values: CDR1 DFQATT, CDR2 SNEGSKA (reference sequence). This CDR3 region has 14 residues. The CDR3: CRAFQGESKNEQFF. DNA for the CDR3: TGCAGGGCGTTTCAGGGAGAATCTAAGAATGAGCAGTTCTTC.

The sample holds a few counts of this clonotype. The chain joins TRBV10-3 to TRBJ1-1; D uncertain. Between the trimmed V and J ends, which lost 3 bases and 2 bases, there was a span of 10 bases. This CDR3 contains 14 residues. Germline values: CDR1 ENHRY, CDR2 SYGVKD. The CDR3 coding sequence is TGTGCCATCAGTGACTACGGGGTTAACACTGAAGCTTTCTTT. Translating it yields CAISDYGVNTEAFF.

This clonotype has a handful of counts. The genes are TRBV30 and TRBJ1-3, with unresolved D. This CDR3 region has 14 residues. The germline V gene encodes CDR1 GTSNPN and CDR2 SVGIG (reference sequence). V lost 4 bases and J lost 6, with 16 bases in between. For the CDR3, the DNA is TGTGCCTGGAACAAAAAAAAGTTGGTAAACACCATATATTTT. Translated: CAWNKKKLVNTIYF.

This clonotype was detected a few times. Given a much more abundant clone one base away, this may be a read error. This chain connects TRBV19 to TRBJ2-1; tentative D call: TRBD1 (7 bases). The CDR3 contains 16 residues. Germline CDR1 LNHDA, CDR2 SQIVND (reference sequence). This CDR3 is CASRRDSSSSYNAQFF. CDR3 bases: TGTGCCAGTAGGCGGGACAGTAGTTCGTCCTACAATGCGCAGTTCTTC.

This clonotype was seen repeatedly, ten times or more. The genes are TRBV7-8 and TRBJ2-7, with 12 bases aligning to TRBD2. This CDR3 has 16 residues. Germline V gene lookup returns CDR1 SGHVS and CDR2 FQNEAQ. The trim removed 1 base at V and 6 bases at J, leaving 7 bases unmatched. CDR3 DNA sequence: TGTGCCAGCAGCTTAGGGGCGACTAGCGGGAGTGGCGAGCAGTACTTC. Translated, it gives CASSLGATSGSGEQYF.

This clonotype came up many times. This rearrangement joins TRBV20-1 to TRBJ2-5, with D unresolved. Trimming pared 6 bases from V and 3 bases from J, leaving 8 bases between. This CDR3 comprises 11 residues. Germline loops: CDR1 DFQATT, CDR2 SNEGSKA (reference sequence). CDR3 region: CSARGEETQYF. The CDR3 bases are TGCAGTGCCCGTGGGGAAGAGACCCAGTACTTC.

The V gene is TRBV5-1, the J gene TRBJ2-7, with D perhaps TRBD2 (6 bases). Trimming stripped 4 bases from V and 3 bases from J, with 26 bases between. This CDR3 has 18 amino acids. CDR1 and CDR2 from the germline V gene are SGHRS and YFSETQ. DNA of the CDR3: TGCGCCAGCAGCGCACCCTCCTTTCCGGGACTTAAACACTACGAGCAGTACTTC. Encoded protein: CASSAPSFPGLKHYEQYF.

Remarks on this clonotype: This likely reflects a read error, since a far larger clone is one base away. This chain connects TRBV27 to TRBJ2-7; D gene ambiguous. The CDR3 is 14 residues long. Deletions cut 5 bases from V and 5 bases from J, with 16 bases between. The germline V gene encodes CDR1 MNHEY and CDR2 SMNVEV (reference sequence). The CDR3 spells CASSPAPMGHEQYF. For the CDR3, the DNA is TGTGCCAGCAGTCCCGCCCCCATGGGCCACGAGCAGTACTTC.

This clonotype was recorded at least ten times. The rearrangement joins TRBV5-1 to TRBJ1-1; 9 bases agree with TRBD1. CDR3 length equals 15 residues. V lost 7 bases to trimming and J lost 0 bases; unmatched junction nucleotides: 7. Per germline, CDR1 SGHRS and CDR2 YFSETQ. CDR3 in amino acids: CASQQGAGVNTEAFF. DNA of the CDR3: TGCGCCAGCCAACAGGGGGCAGGGGTGAACACTGAAGCTTTCTTT.

In this sample, this clonotype turned up many times. The CDR3 nucleotides read TGTGCCACCAGTCCGACAGGGTCTGGCTACACCTTC. Translation gives CATSPTGSGYTF. The chain employs TRBV15 and TRBJ1-2; 7 positions agree with TRBD1. This CDR3 has 12 residues. The V and J ends lost 6 bases and 7 bases, in that order; junction bases with no gene match: 5. The V gene's germline CDR1 is LNHNV and CDR2 YYDKDF (reference sequence). The variable domain in full, with the rest retrieved from reference TRBV15 and TRBJ1-2, is DAMVIQNPRYQVTQFGKPVTLSCSQTLNHNVMYWYQQKSSQAPKLLFHYYDKDFNNEADTPDNFQSRRPNTSFCFLDIRSPGLGDTAMYLCATSPTGSGYTFGSGTRLTVV.

The chain combines TRBV20-1 with TRBJ2-1; 15 bases agree with TRBD2. The CDR3 spans 17 residues. Germline V gene lookup returns CDR1 DFQATT and CDR2 SNEGSKA (reference sequence). V dropped 6 bases and J dropped 4; count of bases not matched to a gene: 10. This CDR3 reads CSATGLAGGEPYNEQFF. In DNA form, the CDR3 reads TGCAGTGCAACGGGACTAGCGGGAGGAGAACCTTACAATGAGCAGTTCTTC.

This clonotype appeared many times. The chain employs TRBV20-1 and TRBJ2-1, with D unclear. The CDR3 loop spans 14 amino acids. V dropped 5 bases and J dropped 0 bases, with 11 bases sitting between them. Germline V gives CDR1 DFQATT, CDR2 SNEGSKA (reference sequence). CDR3 sequence reads: CSAPRLGSYNEQFF. As DNA, the CDR3 is TGCAGTGCTCCAAGACTGGGCTCCTACAATGAGCAGTTCTTC.

CDR3 in DNA: TGTGCCAGCACCCCTTGGGGGGGTAATTCACCCCTCCACTTT. Protein: CASTPWGGNSPLHF. This rearrangement joins TRBV7-9 to TRBJ1-6, with a weak D call TRBD1 (5 bases). Trimming left V 7 bases short and J 6 bases short, with 13 bases between. Germline-derived CDR1 and CDR2 are SEHNR and FQNEAQ (reference sequence). The CDR3 is 14 amino acids.

This clonotype was counted a few times. The chain has TRBV12-3 or TRBV12-4 and TRBJ2-2; tentative D call: TRBD1 (6 bases). V was pared by 9 bases and J by 5 bases, with 13 bases between. The CDR3 is made up of 13 amino acids. CDR3: CASIYRETGELFF. The CDR3 coding sequence is TGTGCCAGTATCTACAGGGAAACCGGGGAGCTGTTTTTT.

At least ten counts were recorded for this clonotype. The chain employs TRBV11-1 and TRBJ1-1; D gene unclear. Trimming left V 3 bases short and J 9 bases short, with 14 bases between. The CDR3 sequence is 13 residues long. Germline CDR1 reads SGHAT; CDR2 reads FQDESV (reference sequence). The CDR3 is CASSFDPTRKAFF. In DNA, the CDR3 is TGTGCCAGCAGCTTTGACCCGACACGAAAAGCTTTCTTT.

This clonotype was seen ten or more times. The chain carries TRBV6-2 or TRBV6-3 and TRBJ2-7; D not resolved. CDR3 length: 11 amino acids. The germline gives CDR1 MNHEY, CDR2 SVGEGT. The ends were cut back, 7 bases at V and 6 bases at J, with 10 bases in the middle. The CDR3 nucleotides are TGTGCCAGCACTCACCAGAGCGAGCAGTACTTC. Protein product: CASTHQSEQYF.

This clonotype was counted only a few times. V and J are TRBV19 and TRBJ1-1, with D unclear. Germline V gene lookup returns CDR1 LNHDA and CDR2 SQIVND (reference sequence). The CDR3 contains 13 residues. Trimming pared 1 base from V and 8 bases from J, leaving 11 bases between. The CDR3 protein is CASSIGRTSEAFF. In DNA form, the CDR3 reads TGTGCCAGTAGTATAGGGAGGACGAGCGAAGCTTTCTTT.

This clonotype showed up many times. The genes are TRBV10-3 and TRBJ2-5, with 10 positions matching TRBD1. CDR1 is ENHRY and CDR2 is SYGVKD in the germline V gene. The junction had 6 bases not matched to a gene; V was cut back by 6 bases and J by 5 bases. The CDR3 extends over 14 amino acids. DNA of the CDR3: TGTGCCATCAGGGAGACAGGGGGCATTGAGACCCAGTACTTC. Its translation: CAIRETGGIETQYF.

A few counts support this clonotype. The rearrangement joins TRBV20-1 to TRBJ2-2, with TRBD1 matching 7 bases. Looked up from germline, CDR1 is DFQATT and CDR2 is SNEGSKA (reference sequence). V lost 5 bases, J lost 0 bases, and 9 bases stayed unmatched. The CDR3 consists of 16 residues. CDR3 sequence: CSAPNDRAPNTGELFF. Here the CDR3 DNA reads TGCAGTGCTCCTAACGACAGGGCCCCGAACACCGGGGAGCTGTTTTTT.

The chain employs TRBV2 and TRBJ1-1; 8 nucleotides align to TRBD1. The CDR3 consists of 15 residues. V lost 0 bases to trimming and J lost 0 bases; unmatched junction nucleotides: 0. Germline CDR1 is SNHLY and CDR2 is FYNNEI. The CDR3: CASSEAGQVNTEAFF. The CDR3 coding sequence is TGTGCCAGCAGTGAAGCGGGACAGGTGAACACTGAAGCTTTCTTT.

CDR3 in DNA: TGTGCCAGCAGTTACCCGGGAGGCGGGCGGACAGATACGCAGTATTTT. Translation gives CASSYPGGGRTDTQYF. This chain joins TRBV6-9 and TRBJ2-3; 7 bases line up with TRBD2. The J segment lost 3 bases and the V segment lost 3 bases, leaving 9 bases of the junction unmatched. Per the germline V gene, CDR1 is MNHGY and CDR2 is SVAAGI. The CDR3 is 16 residues long.

There are many counts of this clonotype. V is TRBV20-1 and J is TRBJ2-7, with unresolved D. The CDR3 length is 14 residues. Germline V gives CDR1 DFQATT, CDR2 SNEGSKA (reference sequence). The ends were cut back, 3 bases at V and 3 bases at J, with 15 bases in the middle. The chain's CDR3 is CSASEGGSGYEQYF. The DNA for the CDR3 is TGCAGTGCTAGTGAAGGCGGCAGTGGCTACGAGCAGTACTTC.

As regards this clonotype: An end of the junction differs from the germline gene, which may be a read error. CDR3 bases: TGCGCCAGCAGCCCAGGTGGGCCTACCGGGGATGAGCAGTCCTTC. Amino acids: CASSPGGPTGDEQSF. This chain joins TRBV5-1 and TRBJ2-1; D possibly corresponds to TRBD2 (5 bases). Germline V gene sequence: CDR1 SGHRS, CDR2 YFSETQ. This CDR3 is 15 amino acids long.

This clonotype was observed at least ten times. At one of its ends the junction is not consistent with the germline gene, which may arise from a read error. The V call is TRBV5-1, the J call TRBJ2-7, with unresolved D. CDR3 size: 11 residues. CDR1 is SGHRS, CDR2 YFSETQ, per germline. The CDR3 region is CASSLEYEQYF. The CDR3, as DNA: TGTGCCAGCAGCCTTGAATACGAGCAGTACTTC.

The sample holds a few counts of this clonotype. This chain connects TRBV6-2 or TRBV6-3 to TRBJ1-2; D is perhaps TRBD1 (5 bases). The CDR3 has 12 amino acids. Trimming took off 7 bases at V and 8 bases at J, with 14 bases between the two ends. Germline-derived CDR1 and CDR2 are MNHEY and SVGEGT. The CDR3 loop reads CASTPQGGGYTF. The DNA of the CDR3 is TGTGCCAGCACCCCCCAGGGAGGAGGCTACACCTTC.